Below, 23 T cell receptor beta chains from the same sample are listed, as sequenced in a study of identical twins (dated by TCRdb to the mid-2010s). Library creation used 5' RACE. The data were produced on an Illumina HiSeq 2000. TCRdb reprocessed the public reads (quality trimming at Q25 with fastp, clone calling with MiXCR) and kept in-frame beta chains. Rows are unified per CDR3 protein, each entry keeping the most common DNA and genes. The sample includes approximately 210,000 distinct CDR3 sequences, with roughly 7.1% observed a single time. Roughly 15% of the sample rests with the top ten. These data were also reused for a study on T cells expressing NK-cell markers.

The sequenced sample consisted of CD8+ T cells sorted from blood. All receptors come from a woman younger than 35 in good health.

The chain recombines TRBV12-3 or TRBV12-4 with TRBJ2-7, with 8 bases that match TRBD2. This CDR3 contains 15 residues. V lost 5 bases and J lost 5; bases outside the gene matches: 11. The CDR3 region has the DNA TGTGCCAGCAGTCCACCCCCGTCCGGGAGGGACGAGCAGTACTTC. It is translated as CASSPPPSGRDEQYF.

This clonotype was seen ten or more times. The chain is built from TRBV29-1 and TRBJ2-7; 9 bases line up with TRBD1. The germline V gene has CDR1 SQVTM and CDR2 ANQGSEA. The CDR3 is 14 amino acids. Unmatched junction bases numbered 6, after V lost 6 bases and J lost 0 bases. The chain's CDR3 is CSVMGQGISYEQYF. CDR3 nucleotide sequence: TGCAGCGTCATGGGACAGGGAATCTCCTACGAGCAGTACTTC.

The chain links TRBV12-3 or TRBV12-4 to TRBJ2-3, with 8 bases identical to TRBD1. J lost 4 bases, V lost 6 bases, and 6 bases had no gene match. This CDR3 is 14 amino acids long. The CDR3 DNA reads as TGTGCCAGCAGACTCGGACAGGGCTCAGATACGCAGTATTTT. It specifies CASRLGQGSDTQYF.

This clonotype was picked up a small number of times. This chain joins TRBV2 and TRBJ2-6; the D is unclear. This CDR3 contains 15 residues. Germline assignment: CDR1 SNHLY and CDR2 FYNNEI. The V and J ends lost 4 bases and 4 bases respectively, with 11 bases between them. Here the CDR3 reads CASSGTPTGANVLTF. Written as DNA, the CDR3 is TGTGCCAGCAGTGGAACACCAACCGGGGCCAACGTCCTGACTTTC.

This clonotype appeared a few times. The chain links TRBV12-5 to TRBJ2-7; possibly TRBD2 for D (6 bases). The CDR3 loop spans 16 amino acids. V lost 1 base, J lost 3 bases, and 16 bases lay in between. The germline V gene has CDR1 LGHNT and CDR2 FRNRAP. The CDR3 is CASGLAGVLGDYEQYF. The CDR3, as DNA: TGTGCTAGTGGTTTGGCGGGGGTCCTTGGGGACTACGAGCAGTACTTC.

This clonotype was seen many times. The V gene is TRBV18, the J gene TRBJ1-1, with D unresolved. This CDR3 is 13 amino acids long. V dropped 0 bases and J dropped 5 bases, with 7 bases sitting between them. CDR1 is KGHSH and CDR2 is LQKENI in the germline V gene. The CDR3 here is CASSPPGSTEAFF. In DNA, the CDR3 is TGTGCCAGCTCACCACCAGGTTCGACTGAAGCTTTCTTT.

This clonotype was detected a few times. The rearrangement links TRBV7-9 to TRBJ1-6; tentatively, D is TRBD1 (5 bases). Germline lookup yields CDR1 SEHNR and CDR2 FQNEAQ (reference sequence). The V gene lost 4 bases and the J gene lost 10 bases, with 17 bases spanning the gap. The CDR3 sequence is 15 residues long. The CDR3 protein is CASSSPQGRTSPLHF. CDR3 DNA: TGTGCCAGCAGCTCGCCCCAGGGACGAACCTCACCCCTCCACTTT.

This clonotype was seen more than once but under ten times. The rearrangement uses TRBV5-6 and TRBJ1-1; perhaps TRBD1 as D (6 bases). Trimming took 4 bases from V and 4 from J, leaving 17 bases between them. Germline loops: CDR1 SGHDT, CDR2 YYEEEE. The CDR3 covers 15 residues. Here the CDR3 reads CASSGGEGRVTEAFF. The DNA for the CDR3 is TGTGCCAGCAGCGGGGGCGAGGGGCGCGTCACTGAAGCTTTCTTT.

The rearrangement joins TRBV28 to TRBJ2-7, with a possible D match to TRBD1 (6 bases). Germline-derived CDR1 and CDR2 are MDHEN and SYDVKM. The CDR3 runs to 13 residues. Between the trimmed V and J ends, which lost 6 bases and 7 bases, there was a span of 16 bases. This chain's CDR3 is CASSWTAAWEQYF. DNA of the CDR3: TGTGCCAGCAGCTGGACAGCCGCGTGGGAGCAGTACTTC.

This clonotype was found many times. The chain couples TRBV19 to TRBJ2-5, with a tentative D call TRBD1 (5 bases). Trimming pared 5 bases from V and 4 bases from J, leaving 17 bases between. Germline CDR1 and CDR2: LNHDA and SQIVND (reference sequence). The CDR3 is made up of 15 amino acids. The CDR3 loop reads CASSSTAAWGETQYF. CDR3 sequence (DNA): TGTGCCAGTAGTTCGACAGCAGCCTGGGGAGAGACCCAGTACTTC.

In its sample, this clonotype was seen a few times. The rearrangement links TRBV20-1 to TRBJ1-1; D is possibly TRBD1 (6 bases). This CDR3 is 15 amino acids long. Germline-derived CDR1 and CDR2 are DFQATT and SNEGSKA (reference sequence). Trimming pared 1 base from V and 0 bases from J, leaving 12 bases between. CDR3 amino acids: CSARASDSMNTEAFF. In DNA, the CDR3 is TGCAGTGCTAGAGCTTCGGACAGCATGAACACTGAAGCTTTCTTT.

The chain combines TRBV6-5 with TRBJ1-4; D unresolved. Trimming took off 0 bases at V and 8 bases at J, with 13 bases between the two ends. Per germline, CDR1 MNHEY and CDR2 SVGAGI. This CDR3 region has 15 residues. The CDR3 bases are TGTGCCAGCAGTTACTCCGGGTCGGTGGGAGAAAAACTGTTTTTT. This translates into CASSYSGSVGEKLFF.

This chain uses TRBV5-6 with TRBJ2-1, with 9 bases identical to TRBD2. With V trimmed by 5 bases and J by 2 bases, 5 bases remained unmatched. This CDR3 contains 15 residues. Germline CDR1 SGHDT, CDR2 YYEEEE. CDR3: CASRPTSGPYNEQFF. The CDR3 DNA sequence: TGTGCCAGCAGGCCCACTAGCGGGCCCTACAATGAGCAGTTCTTC.

This clonotype was picked up a small number of times. The chain employs TRBV6-5 and TRBJ1-1; D is possibly TRBD1 (5 bases). V dropped 7 bases and J dropped 11 bases, with 14 bases sitting between them. The CDR3 is made up of 11 amino acids. The germline gives CDR1 MNHEY, CDR2 SVGAGI. The CDR3 DNA follows: TGTGCCAGCACTATAGCAGGGATGGCTTTCTTT. Residues: CASTIAGMAFF.

This clonotype has ten or more counts. This chain links TRBV7-4 with TRBJ2-1; D is possibly TRBD2 (6 bases). The CDR3 spans 15 residues. The germline V gene encodes CDR1 SGHVT and CDR2 SQSDAQ. Trimming took 2 bases from V and 7 from J, leaving 15 bases between them. The chain's CDR3 is CASSLSGEGVNEQFF. CDR3 bases: TGTGCCAGCAGCTTATCGGGAGAGGGTGTGAATGAGCAGTTCTTC.

This clonotype was picked up a small number of times. This chain links TRBV2 with TRBJ2-3; a weak D match, TRBD2 (5 bases). The CDR3 is made up of 16 amino acids. V lost 5 bases to trimming and J lost 1 base, with 16 bases between them. CDR1 and CDR2 from the germline V gene are SNHLY and FYNNEI. In nucleotides, the CDR3 is TGTGCCAGCAGTACCTTTCTTGGTAGCGGCACAGATACGCAGTATTTT. It translates to CASSTFLGSGTDTQYF. The full variable domain, rest sourced from reference TRBV2 and TRBJ2-3, is EPEVTQTPSHQVTQMGQEVILRCVPISNHLYFYWYRQILGQKVEFLVSFYNNEISEKSEIFDDQFSVERPDGSNFTLKIRSTKLEDSAMYFCASSTFLGSGTDTQYFGPGTRLTVL.

This clonotype came up many times. The V call is TRBV15, the J call TRBJ2-1, with D possibly being TRBD1 or TRBD2 (6 bases each). This CDR3 is built from 12 residues. In germline, CDR1 is LNHNV, CDR2 YYDKDF (reference sequence). V lost 9 bases to trimming and J lost 8 bases, with 14 bases between them. The CDR3 coding sequence is TGTGCCACATGGGGGGCCGGGGATGAGCAGTTCTTC. Translation: CATWGAGDEQFF.

By share of the sample, this clonotype is medium-sized. CDR3 sequence (DNA): TGTGCCAGAAGCTTGGAGGGGGGCCAGAGCTCCTACAATGAGCAGTTCTTC. Protein: CARSLEGGQSSYNEQFF. The genes are TRBV5-3 and TRBJ2-1, with D perhaps TRBD1 or TRBD2 (6 bases each). TRBV5-3 is an ORF, and what it does is uncertain. The CDR3 contains 17 residues. Trimming left V 0 bases short and J 0 bases short, with 13 bases between.

The chain carries TRBV20-1 and TRBJ1-4; TRBD1 might be the D (5 bases). Germline assignment: CDR1 DFQATT and CDR2 SNEGSKA (reference sequence). The CDR3 has 15 amino acids. Trimming took 6 bases from V and 7 from J, leaving 21 bases between them. The CDR3 protein is CSAVGRHPGGEKLFF. The DNA for the CDR3 is TGCAGTGCCGTGGGACGGCATCCCGGGGGTGAAAAACTGTTTTTT.

The table lists this clonotype with many counts. DNA of the CDR3: TGTGCCAGCAGCCAGGAAATCACAGGGTATGGCTACACCTTC. Encoded protein: CASSQEITGYGYTF. The chain employs TRBV4-2 and TRBJ1-2; D is possibly TRBD1 (6 bases). V lost 3 bases and J lost 5, with 13 bases in between. CDR3 length: 14 residues. Germline CDR1 LGHNA, CDR2 YNFKEQ.

This clonotype came up a few times. The J gene is TRBJ2-2, the V gene TRBV20-1; TRBD2 matches at 7 bases. Looked up from germline, CDR1 is DFQATT and CDR2 is SNEGSKA (reference sequence). The CDR3 has 15 residues. Trimming cost V 0 bases and J 3 bases; bases outside gene matches: 4. CDR3 sequence reads: CSARDGGVYTGELFF. CDR3 coding DNA: TGCAGTGCTAGAGATGGGGGGGTCTACACCGGGGAGCTGTTTTTT.

This clonotype turned up a few times. The chain joins TRBV13 to TRBJ1-1; D is unresolved. The V end was cut by 2 bases, the J end by 3 bases, with 7 bases between. This CDR3 contains 13 residues. Germline loops: CDR1 PRHDT, CDR2 FYEKMQ (reference sequence). CDR3 sequence: CASSLPPHTEAFF. CDR3 DNA: TGTGCCAGCAGCTTACCTCCGCACACTGAAGCTTTCTTT.

This clonotype was found a few times. The rearrangement joins TRBV9 to TRBJ2-3; 9 bases agree with TRBD2. CDR3 length: 17 residues. The trim removed 0 bases at V and 3 bases at J, leaving 8 bases unmatched. Germline assignment: CDR1 SGDLS and CDR2 YYNGEE. The CDR3 loop is CASSVENLAGETDTQYF. Written as DNA, the CDR3 is TGTGCCAGCAGCGTAGAAAACTTAGCGGGGGAGACAGATACGCAGTATTTT.